One T cell receptor beta chain is described in this entry. Antigen specificity is unknown. The data are from a study of cytomegalovirus exposure and HLA in healthy donors. PCR employed 60 Vbeta and 13 Jbeta primers. The data were produced by immunoSEQ multiplex PCR, yet TCRdb's version contains in-frame clones alone and is incomplete. In the table there are some 150,000 clones, approximately 77% of which are singletons. Study results and limitations: Accurate prediction of most subjects' HLA-A and HLA-B alleles from TCR beta sequences was reported.

Germline CDR1 and CDR2: SNHLY and FYNNEI. Trimming shortened V by 8 bases and J by 0 bases, and 11 bases separated the two germline ends. The CDR3 has 14 residues. The sequenced sample consisted of PBMCs. This clonotype originated in a man aged 25-40 years in good health and CMV-seropositive. The genes are TRBV2 and TRBJ2-1, with a tentative D call TRBD1 (6 bases). The CDR3 sequence is CASVRGTSYNEQFF. The CDR3 nucleotides are TGTGCCAGCGTGAGGGGGACCTCCTACAATGAGCAGTTCTTC.